Below are 31 T cell receptor beta chains sequenced from a single sample in a study of blood T cell repertoires in COVID-19. Assay used: immunoSEQ multiplex PCR; TCRdb lists only in-frame clones, some missing. Among about 190,000 clones listed, nearly 85% were seen once. The specimen sequenced was peripheral blood. The receptors here all came from a woman aged 25 to 39 with acute or convalescent COVID-19.

The chain joins TRBV2 to TRBJ1-1, with D possibly TRBD1 on 5 matching bases. This CDR3 contains 11 residues. V lost 6 bases to trimming and J lost 11 bases, with 13 bases between them. The germline V gene encodes CDR1 SNHLY and CDR2 FYNNEI. The CDR3 DNA sequence: TGTGCCAGCAGAGTCGACAGAAGGGCTTTCTTT. This translates into CASRVDRRAFF.

The V call is TRBV6-1, the J call TRBJ1-5; TRBD1 agrees at 11 bases. Germline-derived CDR1 and CDR2 are MNHNS and SASEGT. After removal of 3 bases from V and 3 bases from J, the junction contained 7 bases not matched to a gene. The CDR3 extends over 17 amino acids. CDR3 loop: CASSDWGQGVPNQPQHF. CDR3 nucleotides: TGTGCCAGCAGTGACTGGGGACAGGGGGTCCCCAATCAGCCCCAGCATTTT.

This chain uses TRBV28 with TRBJ1-4; unclear D gene. V lost 4 bases and J lost 4, with 13 bases in between. CDR3 length equals 15 residues. From germline, CDR1 is MDHEN and CDR2 SYDVKM. CDR3 sequence (DNA): TGTGCCAGCAGTTCTCGAAGTGGCGGTAATGAAAAACTGTTTTTT. It specifies CASSSRSGGNEKLFF.

The V call is TRBV5-1, the J call TRBJ2-4, with 10 positions matching TRBD2. Germline CDR1 SGHRS, CDR2 YFSETQ. The CDR3 covers 16 residues. The ends lost 4 bases at V and 0 bases at J; junction bases unmatched: 4. As DNA, the CDR3 is TGCGCCAGCAGCAGGGGACTAGCGATAGCCAAAAACATTCAGTACTTC. Protein product: CASSRGLAIAKNIQYF.

V gene TRBV9 combines with J gene TRBJ1-1; 8 nucleotides align to TRBD1. The CDR3 is 16 amino acids. Losses at the gene ends were 4 bases for V and 4 bases for J; bases not matched to a gene: 12. The germline V gene encodes CDR1 SGDLS and CDR2 YYNGEE. CDR3 sequence reads: CASSPPGAGQVTEAFF. Here the CDR3 DNA reads TGTGCCAGCAGCCCGCCTGGGGCGGGACAGGTCACTGAAGCTTTCTTT.

The V and J genes are TRBV7-2 and TRBJ1-3; D remains ambiguous. Trimming took 2 bases from V and 3 from J, leaving 11 bases between them. The germline CDR1 and CDR2 sequences are SGHTA and FQGNSA. The CDR3 loop spans 15 amino acids. CDR3 loop: CASSLMGGSGNTIYF. CDR3 bases: TGTGCCAGCAGCTTAATGGGAGGGAGTGGAAACACCATATATTTT.

The chain is built from TRBV28 and TRBJ1-1; D perhaps matches TRBD1 (5 bases). Trimming shortened V by 2 bases and J by 4 bases, and 14 bases separated the two germline ends. Germline-derived CDR1 and CDR2 are MDHEN and SYDVKM. CDR3 size: 15 residues. The chain's CDR3 is CASSLRRGGGTEAFF. The CDR3 DNA reads TGTGCCAGCAGTTTAAGGCGCGGGGGGGGCACTGAAGCTTTCTTT.

The CDR3 loop reads CASSRVGGGIYEQYF. The DNA of the CDR3 is TGTGCCAGCAGCCGGGTAGGAGGGGGCATTTACGAGCAGTACTTC. V is TRBV3-1 (or the pseudogene TRBV3-2) and J is TRBJ2-7; TRBD1 is a possible D gene (7 bases). CDR3 size: 15 residues. Germline V gene sequence: CDR1 LGHDT, CDR2 YNNKEL (reference sequence). V lost 4 bases and J lost 4, with 17 bases in between.

This clone was recorded a few times. The chain has TRBV2 and TRBJ1-2, with D possibly being TRBD1 (5 bases). CDR1 is SNHLY and CDR2 is FYNNEI in the germline V gene. V shed 6 bases and J shed 4 bases, with 12 bases lying between them. The CDR3 consists of 13 residues. The DNA for the CDR3 is TGTGCCAGCAGCCCAGGGTATAGCTATGGCTACACCTTC. Its protein product is CASSPGYSYGYTF.

The chain is built from TRBV6-2 or TRBV6-3 and TRBJ1-2; 7 bases agree with TRBD1. Germline V gene sequence: CDR1 MNHEY, CDR2 SVGEGT. This CDR3 is 16 amino acids long. J lost 2 bases, V lost 4 bases, and 10 bases had no gene match. In DNA form, the CDR3 reads TGTGCCAGCAGTTCCTTCCAGGGGGGATCAAACTATGGCTACACCTTC. Protein sequence: CASSSFQGGSNYGYTF.

The V gene is TRBV6-4, the J gene TRBJ1-1; D might be TRBD1 (5 bases). In germline, CDR1 is MRHNA, CDR2 SNTAGT. V dropped 4 bases and J dropped 4 bases, with 10 bases sitting between them. The CDR3 length is 13 residues. The CDR3 spells CASSGGETTEAFF. CDR3 in DNA: TGTGCCAGCAGTGGGGGGGAGACCACTGAAGCTTTCTTT.

This clone showed up just a few times. The chain uses TRBV29-1 and TRBJ1-4; TRBD1 matches 9 bases. V shed 6 bases and J 7 bases; nucleotides not matched to a gene: 18. Germline V gene lookup returns CDR1 SQVTM and CDR2 ANQGSEA. This CDR3 contains 17 residues. CDR3 loop: CSVGTGQGSKGGEKLFF. CDR3 coding DNA: TGCAGCGTAGGGACGGGACAGGGTTCGAAGGGTGGTGAAAAACTGTTTTTT.

The chain is built from TRBV29-1 and TRBJ2-7, with TRBD2 matching over 7 bases. The CDR3 contains 12 residues. From germline, CDR1 is SQVTM and CDR2 ANQGSEA. The CDR3 reads CGTSSGTYEQYF. The CDR3, as DNA: TGCGGAACCTCTAGCGGAACCTACGAGCAGTACTTC.

This clone appeared a single time. The V gene is TRBV7-2, the J gene TRBJ1-2, with 7 bases aligning to TRBD1. Germline assignment: CDR1 SGHTA and CDR2 FQGNSA. V lost 5 bases to trimming and J lost 2 bases; unmatched junction nucleotides: 14. The CDR3 is made up of 17 amino acids. CDR3 residues: CASSPSPTTGPNYGYTF. The CDR3 bases are TGTGCCAGCAGCCCATCCCCCACGACAGGGCCCAACTATGGCTACACCTTC.

This clone was seen only a few times. This chain uses TRBV3-1 (or the pseudogene TRBV3-2) with TRBJ1-4, with unresolved D. The V gene's germline CDR1 is LGHDT and CDR2 YNNKEL (reference sequence). This CDR3 comprises 14 residues. V was clipped by 2 bases and J by 4 bases, with 8 bases between them. The CDR3 loop reads CASSQRVFNEKLFF. The CDR3 DNA follows: TGTGCCAGCAGCCAACGTGTCTTTAATGAAAAACTGTTTTTT.

V is TRBV4-2 and J is TRBJ1-5; 7 nucleotides line up with TRBD1. The CDR3 extends over 20 amino acids. Germline V gene lookup returns CDR1 LGHNA and CDR2 YNFKEQ. V shed 0 bases, J shed 3 bases, and the junction held 17 bases outside the gene matches. CDR3 in amino acids: CASSQDPQMTGPLINQPQHF. The CDR3 DNA sequence: TGTGCCAGCAGCCAAGATCCCCAGATGACAGGGCCCTTGATCAATCAGCCCCAGCATTTT.

This clone came up once. The J gene is TRBJ1-4, the V gene TRBV7-9; TRBD1 aligns across 10 bases. V trimming: 5 bases; J trimming: 8 bases; junction bases outside the gene matches: 5. This CDR3 has 14 residues. Germline V gene data show CDR1 as SEHNR and CDR2 as FQNEAQ (reference sequence). The CDR3 DNA follows: TGTGCCAGCAGCCCCGGGACAGGGGTCGAAAAACTGTTTTTT. Its translation: CASSPGTGVEKLFF.

This rearrangement joins TRBV5-1 to TRBJ1-1; possibly TRBD1 for D (5 bases). The CDR3 covers 14 residues. Germline-derived CDR1 and CDR2 are SGHRS and YFSETQ. V was trimmed by 3 bases and J by 1 base, leaving 10 bases between them. CDR3 region: CASSYQTGNTEAFF. CDR3 coding DNA: TGCGCCAGCAGCTACCAAACAGGGAACACTGAAGCTTTCTTT.

The chain has TRBV5-3 and TRBJ1-1, with TRBD1 matching over 7 bases. TRBV5-3 is identified as an open reading frame with a role that is uncertain. The J segment lost 1 base and the V segment lost 4 bases, leaving 13 bases of the junction unmatched. The CDR3 loop spans 17 amino acids. The CDR3 DNA is TGTGCCAGAAGCAGGGACAGCAACCTATGGCAGAACACTGAAGCTTTCTTT. Protein: CARSRDSNLWQNTEAFF.

The rearrangement uses TRBV6-2 or TRBV6-3 and TRBJ1-1; D not certain. CDR3 length equals 13 residues. Germline V gene sequence: CDR1 MNHEY, CDR2 SVGEGT. Trimming removed 0 bases from V and 6 bases from J, with 8 bases in between. CDR3 nucleotides: TGTGCCAGCAGTTACTCGAGAGGGTCTGAAGCTTTCTTT. This gives the protein CASSYSRGSEAFF.

This clone was seen ten or more times. The rearrangement links TRBV4-3 to TRBJ1-2; no firm D call. The CDR3 is 14 residues long. Germline V gene sequence: CDR1 LGHNA, CDR2 YSLEER. V was pared by 0 bases and J by 10 bases, with 15 bases between. As DNA, the CDR3 is TGCGCCAGCAGCCAAGATCTGGCGACTCATTCCTACACCTTC. This sequence encodes CASSQDLATHSYTF.

This chain connects TRBV6-4 to TRBJ1-1, with 8 bases matching TRBD1. Germline V lookup: CDR1 MRHNA, CDR2 SNTAGT. CDR3 length equals 14 residues. The J segment lost 2 bases and the V segment lost 6 bases, leaving 5 bases of the junction unmatched. CDR3 DNA: TGTGCCAGCAGAGCGGGACAGGCAAACACTGAAGCTTTCTTT. Encoded protein: CASRAGQANTEAFF.

This chain connects TRBV6-4 to TRBJ1-5; a weak D match, TRBD1 (5 bases). V was pared by 4 bases and J by 1 base, with 11 bases between. Germline V gene sequence: CDR1 MRHNA, CDR2 SNTAGT. The CDR3 has 15 residues. The CDR3 sequence is CASSAGFGSNQPQHF. The CDR3 bases are TGTGCCAGCAGTGCAGGGTTTGGAAGCAATCAGCCCCAGCATTTT.

The chain joins TRBV5-4 to TRBJ2-6, with 9 bases identical to TRBD1. The junction had 5 bases not matched to a gene; V was cut back by 10 bases and J by 0 bases. Germline V lookup: CDR1 SGHNT, CDR2 YYREEE (reference sequence). The CDR3 contains 15 residues. CDR3 nucleotide sequence: TGTGCCTGGACAGGGGATATCTCTGGGGCCAACGTCCTGACTTTC. Its translation is CAWTGDISGANVLTF.

In this sample, this clone is medium-sized. The chain has TRBV4-2 and TRBJ2-3, with D tentatively TRBD2 (7 bases). The V end lost 4 bases, the J end lost 0 bases, and 11 bases lay between the germline ends. CDR1 is LGHNA, CDR2 YNFKEQ, per germline. The CDR3 has 15 residues. This CDR3 reads CASSRGGHSTDTQYF. The CDR3 DNA reads as TGTGCCAGCAGCCGGGGGGGGCATAGCACAGATACGCAGTATTTT.

This clone was counted a few times. The chain couples TRBV7-8 to TRBJ2-5; D may be TRBD2 (5 bases). The CDR3 is 14 residues long. The ends were cut back, 4 bases at V and 0 bases at J, with 9 bases in the middle. Germline lookup yields CDR1 SGHVS and CDR2 FQNEAQ. The CDR3 sequence: CASSSDWYQETQYF. The CDR3 DNA sequence: TGTGCCAGCAGCTCGGACTGGTACCAAGAGACCCAGTACTTC.

This sequence joins TRBV7-9 and TRBJ2-1, with TRBD1 matching over 7 bases. The V gene's germline CDR1 is SEHNR and CDR2 FQNEAQ (reference sequence). J was trimmed by 5 bases and V by 3 bases; bases with no gene match: 7. This CDR3 is built from 15 residues. CDR3 nucleotides: TGTGCCAGCAGCTTGCCGCGACAGGGCCACAATGAGCAGTTCTTC. Its protein product is CASSLPRQGHNEQFF.

The chain is built from TRBV28 and TRBJ2-5, with D possibly TRBD2 on 6 matching bases. Germline V gene data show CDR1 as MDHEN and CDR2 as SYDVKM. The CDR3 is made up of 15 amino acids. V lost 6 bases to trimming and J lost 5 bases, with 19 bases between them. The CDR3 bases are TGTGCCAGCAGATCCCGGCGGACTATAGGGGAGACCCAGTACTTC. Amino acid sequence: CASRSRRTIGETQYF.

The chain has TRBV29-1 and TRBJ2-7; 7 nucleotides align to TRBD1. The trim removed 7 bases at V and 0 bases at J, leaving 3 bases unmatched. Per the germline V gene, CDR1 is SQVTM and CDR2 is ANQGSEA. The CDR3 spans 12 residues. The DNA for the CDR3 is TGCAGCGCGACAGGGAGCTCCTACGAGCAGTACTTC. Amino acids: CSATGSSYEQYF.

This sequence joins TRBV27 and TRBJ2-7; TRBD2 matches at 11 bases. The length of the CDR3 is 16 residues. J lost 5 bases, V lost 6 bases, and 12 bases had no gene match. Germline values: CDR1 MNHEY, CDR2 SMNVEV (reference sequence). The CDR3 nucleotides read TGTGCCAGCAGAAAAATACTAGCGGGAGATGTTCACGAGCAGTACTTC. Its protein is CASRKILAGDVHEQYF.

This chain's CDR3 is CASSLKDRPSYEQYF. CDR3 bases: TGTGCCAGTAGTCTCAAGGACAGGCCTTCCTACGAGCAGTACTTC. This chain links TRBV19 with TRBJ2-7, with 7 nucleotides matching TRBD1. The CDR3 sequence is 15 residues long. Germline assignment: CDR1 LNHDA and CDR2 SQIVND (reference sequence). J gave up 1 base and V 5 bases, and 8 bases lay outside the gene matches. Filled out from reference TRBV19 and TRBJ2-7, the complete variable domain reads DGGITQSPKYLFRKEGQNVTLSCEQNLNHDAMYWYRQDPGQGLRLIYYSQIVNDFQKGDIAEGYSVSREKKESFPLTVTSAQKNPTAFYLCASSLKDRPSYEQYFGPGTRLTVT.